Listed here are 5 T cell receptor beta chains from one sample, sequenced in a study of radiation and T cells in renal cell carcinoma. Sequenced by immunoSEQ multiplex PCR; TCRdb stores in-frame clones only, minus some. There are approximately 8,300 clones in the sample; roughly 50% occur only once, and about 19% lies in the top ten. Stated treatment: 15 Gy SBRT to primary tumor, nephrectomy 4 weeks later. Sequences were derived from tumor tissue, sampled from a patient whose treatment included radiotherapy and nephrectomy. These receptors all stem from a man aged 55 to 70 with renal cell carcinoma.

V is TRBV27 and J is TRBJ1-1; D not resolved. CDR3 length: 15 amino acids. The germline V gene has CDR1 MNHEY and CDR2 SMNVEV (reference sequence). The V and J ends lost 0 bases and 5 bases respectively, with 13 bases between them. This CDR3 is CASSLSLGSVTEAFF. CDR3 in DNA: TGTGCCAGCAGTTTATCGTTGGGGTCGGTGACTGAAGCTTTCTTT.

The chain recombines TRBV6-5 with TRBJ1-6; no firm D call. Germline loops: CDR1 MNHEY, CDR2 SVGAGI. With 6 bases removed from V and 7 bases from J, the gap between germline ends came to 10 bases. The CDR3 is 13 amino acids. DNA for the CDR3: TGTGCCAGCAGCTACGCGGAAAATTCACCCCTCCACTTT. Translating gives CASSYAENSPLHF.

This chain uses TRBV28 with TRBJ1-2, with D uncertain. The CDR3 sequence is 12 residues long. Germline values: CDR1 MDHEN, CDR2 SYDVKM. The V end was cut by 6 bases, the J end by 2 bases, with 7 bases between. CDR3 nucleotides: TGTGCCAGCAGGGGCGACAACTATGGCTACACCTTC. As protein: CASRGDNYGYTF.

As to this clone: Other DNA sequences in the sample encode the same CDR3. The V and J genes are TRBV27 and TRBJ1-5; D gene uncertain. The V gene's germline CDR1 is MNHEY and CDR2 SMNVEV (reference sequence). This CDR3 region has 13 residues. The V and J ends lost 2 bases and 5 bases respectively, with 7 bases between them. DNA for the CDR3: TGTGCCAGCAGTTTAGTCCTCGATCAGCCCCAGCATTTT. As protein: CASSLVLDQPQHF.

Within the sample, this clone is medium-sized. V gene TRBV2 combines with J gene TRBJ2-7; a possible D gene is TRBD1 (5 bases). Trimming removed 6 bases at V and 3 bases at J, with 12 bases between. Germline V gene sequence: CDR1 SNHLY, CDR2 FYNNEI. This CDR3 comprises 13 residues. The CDR3 loop reads CASRLTEIYEQYF. The CDR3 DNA follows: TGTGCCAGCAGGTTGACAGAGATCTACGAGCAGTACTTC.